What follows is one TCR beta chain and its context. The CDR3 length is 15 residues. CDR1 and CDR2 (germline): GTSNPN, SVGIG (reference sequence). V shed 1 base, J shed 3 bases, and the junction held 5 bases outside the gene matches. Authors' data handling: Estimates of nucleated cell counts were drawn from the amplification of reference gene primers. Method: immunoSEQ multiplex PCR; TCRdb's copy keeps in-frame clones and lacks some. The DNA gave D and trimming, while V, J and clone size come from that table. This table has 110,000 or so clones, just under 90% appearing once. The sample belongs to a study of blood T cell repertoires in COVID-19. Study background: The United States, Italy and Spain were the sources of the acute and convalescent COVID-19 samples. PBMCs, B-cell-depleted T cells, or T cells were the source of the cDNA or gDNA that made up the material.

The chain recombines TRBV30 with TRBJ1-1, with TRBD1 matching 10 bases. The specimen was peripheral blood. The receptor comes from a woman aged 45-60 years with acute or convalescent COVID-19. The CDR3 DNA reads TGTGCCTGGAGTGCCGGGACAGGGGCGGACACTGAAGCTTTCTTT. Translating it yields CAWSAGTGADTEAFF.